This note documents a single TCR beta chain sequence. The CDR3 contains 15 residues. Germline V gene lookup returns CDR1 MNHNS and CDR2 SASEGT. The V and J ends lost 3 bases and 0 bases respectively, with 12 bases between them. This entry comes from a study of control samples from healthy donors and cancer patients. Generated by immunoSEQ multiplex PCR, the TCRdb table keeps only in-frame clones and is missing some. Here the sample spans over 20,000 clones, 82% being singletons. The rearrangement links TRBV6-1 to TRBJ2-7, with D hard to call. The receptor was derived from a man in his sixties with colorectal cancer. Specimen: PBMCs. For the CDR3, the DNA is TGTGCCAGCAGTGACCCCCAGCGCAGCTCCTACGAGCAGTACGTC. Its protein product is CASSDPQRSSYEQYV.